This section outlines one T cell receptor beta chain sequence together with its context. The entry originates in a study of control samples from healthy donors and cancer patients. Some clones are missing from TCRdb's copy, which holds only in-frame ones; the method was immunoSEQ multiplex PCR. The table includes 120,000 to 150,000 clones, approximately 91% detected once. The CDR3 sequence is 13 residues long. The V and J ends lost 0 bases and 6 bases respectively, with 9 bases between them. The germline V gene encodes CDR1 GTSNPN and CDR2 SVGIG (reference sequence). The chain joins TRBV30 to TRBJ1-5; D call uncertain. The sequenced sample was blood. This receptor was obtained from a man in his thirties or forties in good health. CDR3 DNA sequence: TGTGCCTGGAGTGTACGGGATCGTCAGCCCCAGCATTTT. The encoded protein is CAWSVRDRQPQHF.